This entry describes one TCR beta chain. Its antigen is undetermined. The sample comes from a study of spatial heterogeneity in lung cancer. Findings of the study overall: Expanded alpha and beta TCR counts within tumors tracked tumor mutation counts.

Trimming removed 3 bases from V and 6 bases from J, with 10 bases in between. CDR3 size: 14 residues. From germline, CDR1 is SGDLS and CDR2 YYNGEE. Time point here: sample taken at primary tumor resection. A total of 72 untreated early-stage non-small cell lung cancer patients served as donors. Researchers sequenced whole RNA taken from tumor, nontumor lung or frozen PBMC without sorting. Every cDNA TCR molecule received its own unique molecular identifier. TCRdb re-derived calls from the 5' RACE reads in MiXCR, one entry per CDR3 protein. The table shows about 3,500 distinct CDR3 sequences, with less than 5.5% occurring only once.

The V call is TRBV9, the J call TRBJ1-6; weak D call: TRBD1 (6 bases). The clonotype comes from a female donor with early-stage non-small cell lung cancer. Sequenced here: lung tumor tissue, sampled at surgery. The CDR3 sequence is CASSADSFNSPLHF. The CDR3, as DNA: TGTGCCAGCAGCGCGGACAGCTTTAATTCACCCCTCCACTTT.